Sequencing of this T cell receptor (beta chain) was carried out in a study of blood T cell repertoires in COVID-19. Sequencing used immunoSEQ multiplex PCR; TCRdb keeps in-frame clones, though not all of them. This repertoire shows over 250,000 clones, about nine tenths found once; its top ten account for about 3%. With V trimmed by 0 bases and J by 2 bases, 1 base remained unmatched. Germline CDR1 is SGHKS and CDR2 is YYEKEE (reference sequence). CDR3 length equals 14 residues. V usage is TRBV5-5 and J usage is TRBJ1-1, with 7 bases that match TRBD1. Sequencing was carried out using PBMCs or T cells enriched from blood (not recorded which). The sequence was obtained from a woman in her 50s who had recovered from COVID-19. The CDR3: CASSLGGGNTEAFF. The CDR3 DNA reads TGTGCCAGCAGCTTGGGAGGGGGCAACACTGAAGCTTTCTTT.